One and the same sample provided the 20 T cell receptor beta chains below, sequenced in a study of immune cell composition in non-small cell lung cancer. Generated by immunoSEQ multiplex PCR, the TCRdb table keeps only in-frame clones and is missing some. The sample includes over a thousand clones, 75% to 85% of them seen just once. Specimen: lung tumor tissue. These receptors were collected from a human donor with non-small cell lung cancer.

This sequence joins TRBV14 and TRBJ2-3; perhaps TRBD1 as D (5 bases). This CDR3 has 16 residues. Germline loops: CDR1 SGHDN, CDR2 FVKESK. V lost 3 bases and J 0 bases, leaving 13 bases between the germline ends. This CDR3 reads CASSHLDSSSTDTQYF. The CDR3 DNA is TGTGCCAGCAGCCATCTCGACAGTTCGAGCACAGATACGCAGTATTTT.

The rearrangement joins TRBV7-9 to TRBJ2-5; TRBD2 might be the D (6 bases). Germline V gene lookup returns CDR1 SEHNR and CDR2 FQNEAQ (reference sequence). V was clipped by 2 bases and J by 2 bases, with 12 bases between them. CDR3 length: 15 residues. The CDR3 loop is CASSLYMGLQETQYF. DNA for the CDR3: TGTGCCAGCAGCTTATACATGGGACTGCAAGAGACCCAGTACTTC.

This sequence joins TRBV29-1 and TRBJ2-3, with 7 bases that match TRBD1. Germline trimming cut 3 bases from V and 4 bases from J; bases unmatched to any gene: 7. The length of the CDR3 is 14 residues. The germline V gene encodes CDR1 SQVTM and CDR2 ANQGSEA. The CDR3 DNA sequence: TGCAGCGTTGAGGGGTATAGGGGGCCAGATACGCAGTATTTT. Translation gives CSVEGYRGPDTQYF.

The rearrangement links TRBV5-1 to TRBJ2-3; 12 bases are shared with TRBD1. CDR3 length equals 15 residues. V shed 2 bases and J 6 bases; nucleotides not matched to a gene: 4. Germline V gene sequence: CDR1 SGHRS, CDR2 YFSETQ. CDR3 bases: TGCGCCAGCAGCTTCCGGGACAGGGGGCTGGATACGCAGTATTTT. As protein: CASSFRDRGLDTQYF.

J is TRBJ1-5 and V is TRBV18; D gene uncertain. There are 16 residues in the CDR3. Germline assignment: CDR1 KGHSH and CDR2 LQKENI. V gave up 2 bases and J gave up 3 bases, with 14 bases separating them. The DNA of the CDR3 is TGTGCCAGCTCACCAGCAAGAACAGATCTCAATCAGCCCCAGCATTTT. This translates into CASSPARTDLNQPQHF.

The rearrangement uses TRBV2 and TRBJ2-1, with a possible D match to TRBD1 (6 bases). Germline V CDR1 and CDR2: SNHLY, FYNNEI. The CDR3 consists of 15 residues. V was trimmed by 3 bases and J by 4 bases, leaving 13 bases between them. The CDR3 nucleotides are TGTGCCAGCAGTGACCCTACAGGGATTTACAATGAGCAGTTCTTC. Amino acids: CASSDPTGIYNEQFF.

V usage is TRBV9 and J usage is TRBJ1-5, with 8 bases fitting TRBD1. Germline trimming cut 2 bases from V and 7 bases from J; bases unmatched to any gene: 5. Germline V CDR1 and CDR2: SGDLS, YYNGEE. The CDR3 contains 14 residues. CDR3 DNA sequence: TGTGCCAGCAGCGTGGGACAGGTAAACCAGCCCCAGCATTTT. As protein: CASSVGQVNQPQHF.

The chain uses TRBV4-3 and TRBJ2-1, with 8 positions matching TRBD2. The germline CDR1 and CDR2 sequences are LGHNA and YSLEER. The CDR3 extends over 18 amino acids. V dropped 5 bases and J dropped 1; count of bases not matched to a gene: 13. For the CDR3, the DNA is TGCGCCAGCAGCTTCGAGCGGGGGACCTACCAATCCTACAATGAGCAGTTCTTC. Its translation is CASSFERGTYQSYNEQFF.

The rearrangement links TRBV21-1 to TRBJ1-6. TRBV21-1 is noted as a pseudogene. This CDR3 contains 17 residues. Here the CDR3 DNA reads TGTGCCAGCAGTTCCTTACTACACATACATCATAATTCACCCCTCCACTTT. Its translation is CASSSLLHIHHNSPLHF.

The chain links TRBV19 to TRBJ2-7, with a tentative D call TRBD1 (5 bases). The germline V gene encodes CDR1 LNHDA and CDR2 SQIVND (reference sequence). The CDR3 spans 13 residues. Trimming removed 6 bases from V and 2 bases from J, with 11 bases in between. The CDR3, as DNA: TGTGCCAGTAGCCCAGGGCTTCCCTACGAGCAGTACTTC. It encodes CASSPGLPYEQYF. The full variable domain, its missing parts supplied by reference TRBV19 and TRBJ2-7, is DGGITQSPKYLFRKEGQNVTLSCEQNLNHDAMYWYRQDPGQGLRLIYYSQIVNDFQKGDIAEGYSVSREKKESFPLTVTSAQKNPTAFYLCASSPGLPYEQYFGPGTRLTVT.

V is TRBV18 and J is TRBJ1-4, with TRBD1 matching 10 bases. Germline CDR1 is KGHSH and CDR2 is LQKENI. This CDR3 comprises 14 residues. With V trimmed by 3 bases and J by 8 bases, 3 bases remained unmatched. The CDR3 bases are TGTGCCAGCTCACCCGGGACAGGGGAGGAAAAACTGTTTTTT. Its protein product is CASSPGTGEEKLFF. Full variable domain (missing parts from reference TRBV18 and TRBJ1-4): NAGVMQNPRHLVRRRGQEARLRCSPMKGHSHVYWYRQLPEEGLKFMVYLQKENIIDESGMPKERFSAEFPKEGPSILRIQQVVRGDSAAYFCASSPGTGEEKLFFGSGTQLSVL.

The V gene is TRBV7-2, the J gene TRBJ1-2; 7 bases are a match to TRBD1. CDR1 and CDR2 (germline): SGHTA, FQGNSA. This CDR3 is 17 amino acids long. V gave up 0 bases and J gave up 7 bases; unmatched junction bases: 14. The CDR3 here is CASSLAVGTARLFGYTF. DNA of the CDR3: TGTGCCAGCAGCTTAGCGGTTGGGACAGCTCGGTTATTTGGCTACACCTTC.

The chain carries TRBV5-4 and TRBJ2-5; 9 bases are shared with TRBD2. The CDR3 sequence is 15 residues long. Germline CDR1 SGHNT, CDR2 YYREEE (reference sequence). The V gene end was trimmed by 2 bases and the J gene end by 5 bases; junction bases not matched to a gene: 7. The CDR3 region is CASSFSRGGGETQYF. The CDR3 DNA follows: TGTGCCAGCAGCTTTTCGCGGGGGGGCGGGGAGACCCAGTACTTC.

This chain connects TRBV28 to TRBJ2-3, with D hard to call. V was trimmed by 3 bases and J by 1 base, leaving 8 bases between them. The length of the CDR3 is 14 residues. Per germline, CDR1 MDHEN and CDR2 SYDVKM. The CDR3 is CASSFLAGTDTQYF. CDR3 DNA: TGTGCCAGCAGTTTTCTTGCGGGCACAGATACGCAGTATTTT.

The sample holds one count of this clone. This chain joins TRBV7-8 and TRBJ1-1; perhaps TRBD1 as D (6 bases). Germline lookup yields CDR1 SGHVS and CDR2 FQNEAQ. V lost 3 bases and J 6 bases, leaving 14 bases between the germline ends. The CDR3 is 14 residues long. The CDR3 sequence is CASSLTRDKPEAFF. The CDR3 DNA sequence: TGTGCCAGCAGCTTGACCCGGGACAAGCCTGAAGCTTTCTTT. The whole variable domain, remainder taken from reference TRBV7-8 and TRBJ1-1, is GAGVSQSPRYKVAKRGQDVALRCDPISGHVSLFWYQQALGQGPEFLTYFQNEAQLDKSGLPSDRFFAERPEGSVSTLKIQRTQQEDSAVYLCASSLTRDKPEAFFGQGTRLTVV.

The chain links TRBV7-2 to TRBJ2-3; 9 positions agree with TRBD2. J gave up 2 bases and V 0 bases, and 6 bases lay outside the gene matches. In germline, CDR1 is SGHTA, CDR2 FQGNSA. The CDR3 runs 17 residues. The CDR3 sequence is CASSLAARGGNTDTQYF. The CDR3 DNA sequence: TGTGCCAGCAGCTTAGCGGCGCGGGGGGGCAACACAGATACGCAGTATTTT.

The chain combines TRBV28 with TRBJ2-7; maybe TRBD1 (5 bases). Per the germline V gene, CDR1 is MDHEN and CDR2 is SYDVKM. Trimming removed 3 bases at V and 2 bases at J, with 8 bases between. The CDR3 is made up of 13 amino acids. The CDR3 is CASSFTTAYEQYF. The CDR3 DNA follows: TGTGCCAGCAGTTTTACGACAGCCTACGAGCAGTACTTC.

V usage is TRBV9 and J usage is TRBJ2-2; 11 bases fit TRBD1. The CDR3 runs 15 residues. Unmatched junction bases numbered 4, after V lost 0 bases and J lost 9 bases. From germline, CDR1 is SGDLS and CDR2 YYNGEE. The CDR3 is CASSVEDRGRRELFF. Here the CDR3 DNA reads TGTGCCAGCAGCGTAGAGGACAGGGGGCGCCGGGAGCTGTTTTTT.

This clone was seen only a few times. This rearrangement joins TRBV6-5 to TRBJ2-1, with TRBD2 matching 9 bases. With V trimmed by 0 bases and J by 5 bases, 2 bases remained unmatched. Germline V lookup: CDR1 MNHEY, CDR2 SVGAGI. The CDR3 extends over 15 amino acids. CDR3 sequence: CASSYSQRGDNEQFF. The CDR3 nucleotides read TGTGCCAGCAGTTACTCCCAGCGGGGGGACAATGAGCAGTTCTTC.

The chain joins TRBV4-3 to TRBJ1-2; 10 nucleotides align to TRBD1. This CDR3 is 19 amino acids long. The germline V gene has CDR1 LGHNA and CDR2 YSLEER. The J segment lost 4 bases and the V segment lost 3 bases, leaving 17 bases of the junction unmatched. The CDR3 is CASSQRDRGSWGGIYGYTF. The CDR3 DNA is TGCGCCAGCAGCCAGAGGGACAGGGGATCCTGGGGCGGCATCTATGGCTACACCTTC.